This T cell receptor beta chain is drawn from a study of early T cells in non-severe SARS-CoV-2 infection. Looking at the study overall: Unpaired chains resulted from sequencing bulk RNA of unsorted whole blood.

The TCR library protocol was used to attach unique molecular identifiers. These identifiers were attached to individual cDNA molecules. TCRdb called the 5' RACE reads again in MiXCR, with one record for every CDR3 protein. Of roughly 53,000 distinct CDR3 sequences detected, 9.3% appear once; the ten largest clones hold roughly 20%. General study findings and limits: Anti-spike CD8 responses were favored in VDJdb matching, and private and CD4 specificities were missed.

Deletions cut 1 base from V and 2 bases from J, with 9 bases between. The CDR3 consists of 13 residues. Germline-derived CDR1 and CDR2 are DFQATT and SNEGSKA (reference sequence). As concerns this clonotype: Its antigen is unknown.

Sequencing input: whole blood. The V gene is TRBV20-1, the J gene TRBJ2-7; possibly TRBD1 or TRBD2 for D (5 bases each). The TCR sequence derives from an adult who was a healthcare worker with PCR-confirmed SARS-CoV-2 infection or an uninfected control (not recorded which). The CDR3 is CSARGTGPYEQYF. As DNA, the CDR3 is TGCAGTGCTAGAGGGACGGGGCCCTACGAGCAGTACTTC.